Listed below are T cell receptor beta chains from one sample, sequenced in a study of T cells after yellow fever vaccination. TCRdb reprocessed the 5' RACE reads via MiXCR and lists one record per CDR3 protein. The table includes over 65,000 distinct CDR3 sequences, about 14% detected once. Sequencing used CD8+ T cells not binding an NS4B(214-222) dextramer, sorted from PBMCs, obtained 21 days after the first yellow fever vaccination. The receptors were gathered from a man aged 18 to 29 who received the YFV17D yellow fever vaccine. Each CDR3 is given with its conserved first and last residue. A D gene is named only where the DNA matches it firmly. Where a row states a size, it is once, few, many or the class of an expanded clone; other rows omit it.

CDR3: CASSQGLAGVTSTDTQYF
DNA: TGTGCCAGCAGCCAAGGACTAGCGGGGGTTACTAGCACAGATACGCAGTATTTT
D: TRBD2
size: many
V: TRBV3-1
J: TRBJ2-3

CDR3: CASSVTSGGAGELFF
DNA: TGTGCCAGTAGTGTGACTAGCGGGGGGGCCGGGGAGCTGTTTTTT
D: TRBD2
size: few
V: TRBV19
J: TRBJ2-2

CDR3: CASSSVRGPLSYEQYF
DNA: TGTGCCAGCAGCTCCGTGAGGGGGCCGCTATCCTACGAGCAGTACTTC
D: TRBD1
size: .
V: TRBV11-2
J: TRBJ2-7

CDR3: CASSPDGRGARFTDTQYF
DNA: TGTGCCAGCAGCCCAGATGGACGGGGGGCTCGGTTCACAGATACGCAGTATTTT
D: .
size: few
V: TRBV28
J: TRBJ2-3

CDR3: CSARQGNTGELFF
DNA: TGCAGTGCTAGGCAGGGTAACACCGGGGAGCTGTTTTTT
D: .
size: many
V: TRBV20-1
J: TRBJ2-2

CDR3: CASSQDGQGGYEQYF
DNA: TGCGCCAGCAGCCAAGACGGGCAGGGGGGCTACGAGCAGTACTTC
D: .
size: many
V: TRBV4-3
J: TRBJ2-7

CDR3: CASSVENRGTSEQFF
DNA: TGTGCCAGCAGCGTAGAAAATCGGGGAACGTCTGAGCAGTTCTTC
D: .
size: .
V: TRBV9
J: TRBJ2-1

CDR3: CASRGAGGNEQFF
DNA: TGCGCCAGCAGGGGAGCGGGGGGAAATGAGCAGTTCTTC
D: TRBD2
size: many
V: TRBV5-1
J: TRBJ2-1

CDR3: CASSLSGGNNQPQHF
DNA: TGTGCCAGCAGCTTATCTGGGGGGAACAATCAGCCCCAGCATTTT
D: .
size: .
V: TRBV7-2
J: TRBJ1-5

CDR3: CASSPGDRGSYEQYF
DNA: TGCGCCAGCAGCCCAGGGGACCGGGGGTCCTACGAGCAGTACTTC
D: .
size: .
V: TRBV4-1
J: TRBJ2-7

CDR3: CASSQTAWGRASTDTQYF
DNA: TGCGCCAGCAGCCAAACAGCCTGGGGCCGCGCTAGCACAGATACGCAGTATTTT
D: .
size: .
V: TRBV4-3
J: TRBJ2-3

CDR3: CASSPIANTEAFF
DNA: TGTGCCAGCAGTCCAATAGCGAACACTGAAGCTTTCTTT
D: .
size: .
V: TRBV6-1
J: TRBJ1-1

CDR3: CASSYSSGGAGGLYGYTF
DNA: TGTGCCAGCAGTTACTCTAGTGGCGGGGCAGGGGGCCTCTATGGCTACACCTTC
D: TRBD1
size: .
V: TRBV6-5
J: TRBJ1-2

CDR3: CASRARIKETQYF
DNA: TGTGCCAGCCGGGCGAGGATTAAAGAGACCCAGTACTTC
D: .
size: .
V: TRBV6-1
J: TRBJ2-5

CDR3: CASIRDPMSDTQYF
DNA: TGTGCCAGCATTCGGGACCCCATGTCCGATACGCAGTATTTT
D: .
size: .
V: TRBV28
J: TRBJ2-3

CDR3: CASSYWGLGQPQHF
DNA: TGTGCCAGCAGTTACTGGGGACTGGGGCAGCCCCAGCATTTT
D: .
size: .
V: TRBV6-2/TRBV6-3
J: TRBJ1-5

CDR3: CASSLDQYTEAFF
DNA: TGTGCCAGCAGCTTGGACCAGTACACTGAAGCTTTCTTT
D: .
size: .
V: TRBV5-5
J: TRBJ1-1

CDR3: CASSVGGQTEAFF
DNA: TGTGCCAGCAGCGTAGGTGGGCAGACTGAAGCTTTCTTT
D: .
size: few
V: TRBV9
J: TRBJ1-1

CDR3: CAISESLGVGNNEQFF
DNA: TGTGCCATCAGTGAGTCGCTGGGGGTCGGGAACAATGAGCAGTTCTTC
D: .
size: few
V: TRBV10-3
J: TRBJ2-1

CDR3: CASRPYGGLNYGYTF
DNA: TGTGCCAGCAGACCTTACGGGGGTTTAAACTATGGCTACACCTTC
D: .
size: .
V: TRBV5-4
J: TRBJ1-2

CDR3: CASSLSVVDEQFF
DNA: TGTGCCAGCAGCCTATCTGTTGTCGATGAGCAGTTCTTC
D: .
size: .
V: TRBV3-1
J: TRBJ2-1

CDR3: CASSDFNGAGELFF
DNA: TGTGCCAGCAGTGACTTTAATGGGGCCGGGGAGCTGTTTTTT
D: .
size: few
V: TRBV6-4
J: TRBJ2-2